This T cell receptor beta chain was identified during a study of regulatory T cells in long-lasting Graves disease. The CDR3 covers 13 residues. The V and J ends lost 5 bases and 4 bases respectively, with 9 bases between them. Germline CDR1 is SEHNR and CDR2 is FQNEAQ (reference sequence). Time point described: newly diagnosed GD, antithyroid drugs for less than 3 months. PBMC-derived RNA was used for the TCR library. Libraries of TCR beta came from iRepertoire HTBI primers plus Arm-PCR of CDR3 regions. TCRdb used MiXCR to reprocess the multiplex PCR reads, holding one entry per CDR3 protein. The table records some 500,000 distinct CDR3 sequences, around an eighth of them present only once. The study, taken as a whole, reports: TCR diversity was lower in persistent Graves' patients (versus newly diagnosed ones).

This clonotype was seen many times. Its antigen remains unidentified. These data also formed part of another study, on T cells in Graves' hyperthyroidism and ophthalmopathy.

The chain combines TRBV7-9 with TRBJ2-1; D ambiguous. Sequenced material: peripheral blood mononuclear cells (PBMCs), taken at new diagnosis, from a patient treated with antithyroid drugs. This sequence originates from a young man with Graves disease. For the CDR3, the DNA is TGTGCCAGCAGCCGTGGCGGTTACAATGAGCAGTTCTTC. Its protein is CASSRGGYNEQFF.